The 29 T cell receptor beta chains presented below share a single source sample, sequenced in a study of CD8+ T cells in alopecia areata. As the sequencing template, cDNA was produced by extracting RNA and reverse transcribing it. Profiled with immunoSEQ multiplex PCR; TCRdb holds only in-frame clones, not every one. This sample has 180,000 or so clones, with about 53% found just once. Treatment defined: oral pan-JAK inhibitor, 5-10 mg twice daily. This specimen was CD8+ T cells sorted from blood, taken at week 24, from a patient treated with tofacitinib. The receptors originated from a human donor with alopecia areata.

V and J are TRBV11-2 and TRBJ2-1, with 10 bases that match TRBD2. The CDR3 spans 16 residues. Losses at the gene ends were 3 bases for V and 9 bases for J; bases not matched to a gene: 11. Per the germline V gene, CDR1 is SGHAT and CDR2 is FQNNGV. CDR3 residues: CASSLEPGLAPGEQFF. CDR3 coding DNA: TGTGCCAGCAGCTTGGAACCGGGACTAGCGCCCGGTGAGCAGTTCTTC.

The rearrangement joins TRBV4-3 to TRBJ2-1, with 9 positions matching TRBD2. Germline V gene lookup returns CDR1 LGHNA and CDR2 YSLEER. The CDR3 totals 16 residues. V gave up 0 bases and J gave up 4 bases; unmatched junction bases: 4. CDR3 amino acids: CASSQDSSGVYNEQFF. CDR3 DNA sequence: TGCGCCAGCAGCCAAGATTCTAGCGGGGTATACAATGAGCAGTTCTTC.

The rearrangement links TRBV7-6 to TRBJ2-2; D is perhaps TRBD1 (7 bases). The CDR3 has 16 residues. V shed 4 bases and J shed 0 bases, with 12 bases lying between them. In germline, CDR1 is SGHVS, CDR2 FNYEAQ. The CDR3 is CASSSGGRPNTGELFF. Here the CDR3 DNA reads TGTGCCAGCAGCTCAGGGGGGAGACCGAACACCGGGGAGCTGTTTTTT. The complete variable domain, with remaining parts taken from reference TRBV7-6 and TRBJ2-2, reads GAGVSQSPRYKVTKRGQDVALRCDPISGHVSLYWYRQALGQGPEFLTYFNYEAQQDKSGLPNDRFSAERPEGSISTLTIQRTEQRDSAMYRCASSSGGRPNTGELFFGEGSRLTVL.

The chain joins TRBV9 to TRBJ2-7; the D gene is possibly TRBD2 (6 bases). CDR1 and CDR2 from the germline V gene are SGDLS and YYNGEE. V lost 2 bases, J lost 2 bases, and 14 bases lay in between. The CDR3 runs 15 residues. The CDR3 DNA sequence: TGTGCCAGCAGCGTGAGTGGGACTGCTACCTACGAGCAGTACTTC. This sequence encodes CASSVSGTATYEQYF.

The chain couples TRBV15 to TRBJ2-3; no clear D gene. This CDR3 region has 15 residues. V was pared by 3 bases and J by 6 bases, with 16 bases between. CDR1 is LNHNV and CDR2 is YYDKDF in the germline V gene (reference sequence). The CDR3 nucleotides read TGTGCCACCAGCAGGAGCCAGGAAAACTACGATACGCAGTATTTT. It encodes CATSRSQENYDTQYF.

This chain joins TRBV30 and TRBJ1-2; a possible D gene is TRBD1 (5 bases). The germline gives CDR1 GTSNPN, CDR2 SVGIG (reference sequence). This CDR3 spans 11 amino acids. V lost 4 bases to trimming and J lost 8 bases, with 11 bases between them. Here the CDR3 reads CAWMAGWGYTF. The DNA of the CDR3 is TGTGCCTGGATGGCAGGGTGGGGCTACACCTTC.

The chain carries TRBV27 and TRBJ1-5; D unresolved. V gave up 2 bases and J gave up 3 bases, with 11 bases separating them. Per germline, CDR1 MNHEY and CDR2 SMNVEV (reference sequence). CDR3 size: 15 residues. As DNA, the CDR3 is TGTGCCAGCAGTTTACACAGTTCCCCCAATCAGCCCCAGCATTTT. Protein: CASSLHSSPNQPQHF.

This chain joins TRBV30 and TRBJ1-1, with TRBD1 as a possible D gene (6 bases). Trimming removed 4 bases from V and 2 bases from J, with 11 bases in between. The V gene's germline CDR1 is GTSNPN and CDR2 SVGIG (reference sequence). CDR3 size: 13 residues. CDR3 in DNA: TGTGCCTGGACAGGGGCCCCAAACACTGAAGCTTTCTTT. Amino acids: CAWTGAPNTEAFF.

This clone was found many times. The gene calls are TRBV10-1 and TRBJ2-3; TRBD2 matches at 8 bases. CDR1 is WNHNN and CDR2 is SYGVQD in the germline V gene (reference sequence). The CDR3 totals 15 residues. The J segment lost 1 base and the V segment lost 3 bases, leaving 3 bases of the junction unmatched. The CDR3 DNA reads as TGCGCCAGCAGTGACCCGCGGGGGGGCACAGATACGCAGTATTTT. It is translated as CASSDPRGGTDTQYF.

The CDR3, as DNA: TGCAGCGCCGACACCAACAATGAGCAGTTCTTC. It is translated as CSADTNNEQFF. This rearrangement joins TRBV29-1 to TRBJ2-1; D is undetermined. Trimming removed 7 bases at V and 5 bases at J, with 9 bases between. The CDR3 sequence is 11 residues long. Germline values: CDR1 SQVTM, CDR2 ANQGSEA.

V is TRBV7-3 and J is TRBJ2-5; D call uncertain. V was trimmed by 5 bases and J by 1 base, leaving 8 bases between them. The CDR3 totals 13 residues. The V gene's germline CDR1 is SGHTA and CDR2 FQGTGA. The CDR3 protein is CASSPNGQETQYF. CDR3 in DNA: TGTGCCAGCAGCCCAAACGGCCAAGAGACCCAGTACTTC.

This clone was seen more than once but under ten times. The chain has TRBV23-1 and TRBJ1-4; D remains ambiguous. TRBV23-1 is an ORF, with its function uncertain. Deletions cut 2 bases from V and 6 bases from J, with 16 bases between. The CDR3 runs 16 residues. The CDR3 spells CASSQQSPGLDEKLFF. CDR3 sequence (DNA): TGCGCCAGCAGTCAACAGTCCCCAGGACTTGATGAAAAACTGTTTTTT.

CDR3 sequence: CASSLFGRGNQPQHF. The CDR3 coding sequence is TGTGCCAGCAGCTTGTTTGGGCGGGGAAATCAGCCCCAGCATTTT. V is TRBV5-6 and J is TRBJ1-5; unclear D gene. CDR1 and CDR2 from the germline V gene are SGHDT and YYEEEE. This CDR3 spans 15 amino acids. Trimming cost V 1 base and J 4 bases, with 12 bases left between them. Using reference TRBV5-6 and TRBJ1-5 for the parts outside the CDR3, the full variable domain is DAGVTQSPTHLIKTRGQQVTLRCSPKSGHDTVSWYQQALGQGPQFIFQYYEEEERQRGNFPDRFSGHQFPNYSSELNVNALLLGDSALYLCASSLFGRGNQPQHFGDGTRLSIL.

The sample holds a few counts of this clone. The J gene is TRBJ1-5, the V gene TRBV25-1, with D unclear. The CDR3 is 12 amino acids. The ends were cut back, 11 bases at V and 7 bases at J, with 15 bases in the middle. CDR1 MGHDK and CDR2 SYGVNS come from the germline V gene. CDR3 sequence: CAGSGSEQPQHF. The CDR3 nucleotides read TGTGCCGGCTCCGGATCGGAACAGCCCCAGCATTTT.

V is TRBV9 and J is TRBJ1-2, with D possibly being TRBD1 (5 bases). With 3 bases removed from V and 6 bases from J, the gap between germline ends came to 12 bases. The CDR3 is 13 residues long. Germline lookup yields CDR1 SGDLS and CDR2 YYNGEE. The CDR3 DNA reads TGTGCCAGCAGCGATGGGGGTTCGCATGGCTACACCTTC. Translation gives CASSDGGSHGYTF.

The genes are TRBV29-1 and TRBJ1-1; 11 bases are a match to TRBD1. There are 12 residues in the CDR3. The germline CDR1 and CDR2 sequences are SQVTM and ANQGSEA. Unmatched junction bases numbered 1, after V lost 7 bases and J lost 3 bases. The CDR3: CSGDRGDTEAFF. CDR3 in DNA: TGCAGCGGGGACAGGGGGGACACTGAAGCTTTCTTT.

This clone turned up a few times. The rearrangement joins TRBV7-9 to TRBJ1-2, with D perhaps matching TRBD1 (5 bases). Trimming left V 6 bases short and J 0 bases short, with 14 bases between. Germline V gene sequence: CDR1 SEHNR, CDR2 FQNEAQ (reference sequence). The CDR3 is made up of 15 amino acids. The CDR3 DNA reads TGTGCCAGCAGTCGTACAGGCGAAGCTAACTATGGCTACACCTTC. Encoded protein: CASSRTGEANYGYTF. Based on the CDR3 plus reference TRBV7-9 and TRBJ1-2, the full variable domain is DTGVSQNPRHKITKRGQNVTFRCDPISEHNRLYWYRQTLGQGPEFLTYFQNEAQLEKSRLLSDRFSAERPKGSFSTLEIQRTEQGDSAMYLCASSRTGEANYGYTFGSGTRLTVV.

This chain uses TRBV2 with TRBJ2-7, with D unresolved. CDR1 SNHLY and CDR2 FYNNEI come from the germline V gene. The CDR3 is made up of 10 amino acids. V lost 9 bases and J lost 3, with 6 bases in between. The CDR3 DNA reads TGTGCCAGTGCCTACTACGAGCAGTACTTC. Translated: CASAYYEQYF.

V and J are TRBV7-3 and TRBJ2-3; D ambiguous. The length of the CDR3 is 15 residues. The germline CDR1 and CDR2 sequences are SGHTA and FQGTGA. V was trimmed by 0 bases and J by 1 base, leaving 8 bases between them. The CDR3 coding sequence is TGTGCCAGCAGCTTAACAGTCCGAGGCACAGATACGCAGTATTTT. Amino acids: CASSLTVRGTDTQYF.

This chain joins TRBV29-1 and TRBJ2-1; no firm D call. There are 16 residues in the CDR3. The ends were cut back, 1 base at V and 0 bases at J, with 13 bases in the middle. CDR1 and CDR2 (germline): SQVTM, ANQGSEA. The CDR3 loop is CSVEGTEKSSYNEQFF. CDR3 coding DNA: TGCAGCGTTGAAGGGACGGAAAAAAGCTCCTACAATGAGCAGTTCTTC.

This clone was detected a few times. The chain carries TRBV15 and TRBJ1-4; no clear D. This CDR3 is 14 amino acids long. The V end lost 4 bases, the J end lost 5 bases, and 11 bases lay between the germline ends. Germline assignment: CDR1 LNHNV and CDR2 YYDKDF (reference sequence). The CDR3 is CATSNASPNEKLFF. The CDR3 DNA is TGTGCCACCAGCAACGCCAGCCCAAATGAAAAACTGTTTTTT.

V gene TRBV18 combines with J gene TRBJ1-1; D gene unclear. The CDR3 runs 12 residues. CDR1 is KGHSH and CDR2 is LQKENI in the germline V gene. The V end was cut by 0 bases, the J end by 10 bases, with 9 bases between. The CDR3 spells CASSPPDGLAFF. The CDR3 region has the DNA TGTGCCAGCTCACCACCAGACGGGTTAGCTTTCTTT.

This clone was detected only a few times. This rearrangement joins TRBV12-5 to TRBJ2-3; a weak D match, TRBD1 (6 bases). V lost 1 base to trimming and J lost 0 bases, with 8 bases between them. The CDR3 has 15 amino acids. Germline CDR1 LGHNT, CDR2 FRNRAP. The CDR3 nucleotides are TGTGCTAGTGGTTTGGCGGACAGAAGCACAGATACGCAGTATTTT. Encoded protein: CASGLADRSTDTQYF.

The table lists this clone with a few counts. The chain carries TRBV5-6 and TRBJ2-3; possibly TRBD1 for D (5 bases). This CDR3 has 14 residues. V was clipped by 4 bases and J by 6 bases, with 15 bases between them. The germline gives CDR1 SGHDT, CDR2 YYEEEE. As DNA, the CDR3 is TGTGCCAGCAGCCCTAACCAGAACAGGGATACGCAGTATTTT. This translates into CASSPNQNRDTQYF.

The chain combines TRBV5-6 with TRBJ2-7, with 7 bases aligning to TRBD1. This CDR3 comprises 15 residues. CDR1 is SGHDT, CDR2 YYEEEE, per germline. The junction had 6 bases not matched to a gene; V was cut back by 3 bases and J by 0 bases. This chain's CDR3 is CASSSSDRYSYEQYF. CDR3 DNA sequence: TGTGCCAGCAGCTCCTCGGACAGGTACTCCTACGAGCAGTACTTC. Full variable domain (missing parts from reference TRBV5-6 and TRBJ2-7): DAGVTQSPTHLIKTRGQQVTLRCSPKSGHDTVSWYQQALGQGPQFIFQYYEEEERQRGNFPDRFSGHQFPNYSSELNVNALLLGDSALYLCASSSSDRYSYEQYFGPGTRLTVT.

CDR3 coding DNA: TGTGCCAGCAGCGTAGCTACAGGGCACTACGAGCAGTACTTC. Translating it yields CASSVATGHYEQYF. The chain employs TRBV9 and TRBJ2-7, with D possibly TRBD1 on 6 matching bases. The ends were cut back, 0 bases at V and 3 bases at J, with 10 bases in the middle. Germline CDR1 reads SGDLS; CDR2 reads YYNGEE. The CDR3 runs 14 residues. The variable domain in full, with the rest retrieved from reference TRBV9 and TRBJ2-7, is DSGVTQTPKHLITATGQRVTLRCSPRSGDLSVYWYQQSLDQGLQFLIQYYNGEERAKGNILERFSAQQFPDLHSELNLSSLELGDSALYFCASSVATGHYEQYFGPGTRLTVT.

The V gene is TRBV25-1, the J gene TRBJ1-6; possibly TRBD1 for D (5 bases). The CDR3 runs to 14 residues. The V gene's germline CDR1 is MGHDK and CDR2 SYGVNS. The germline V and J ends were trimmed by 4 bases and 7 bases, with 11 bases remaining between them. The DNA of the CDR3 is TGTGCCAGCAGTGCCCGGCGGGGGAATTCACCCCTCCACTTT. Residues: CASSARRGNSPLHF.

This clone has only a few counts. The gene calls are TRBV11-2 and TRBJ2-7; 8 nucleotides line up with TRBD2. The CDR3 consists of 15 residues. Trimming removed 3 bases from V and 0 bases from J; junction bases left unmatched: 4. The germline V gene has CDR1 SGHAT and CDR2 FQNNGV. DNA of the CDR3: TGTGCCAGCAGCTTGAGCGGGGGCCTCTCCTACGAGCAGTACTTC. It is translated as CASSLSGGLSYEQYF. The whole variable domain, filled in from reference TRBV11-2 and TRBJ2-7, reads EAGVAQSPRYKIIEKRQSVAFWCNPISGHATLYWYQQILGQGPKLLIQFQNNGVVDDSQLPKDRFSAERLKGVDSTLKIQPAKLEDSAVYLCASSLSGGLSYEQYFGPGTRLTVT.

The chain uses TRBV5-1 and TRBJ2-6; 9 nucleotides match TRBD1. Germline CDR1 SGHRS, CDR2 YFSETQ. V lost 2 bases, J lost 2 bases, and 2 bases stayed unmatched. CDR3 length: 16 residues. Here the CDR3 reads CASSLRQGAGANVLTF. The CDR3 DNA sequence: TGCGCCAGCAGCTTAAGACAGGGGGCTGGGGCCAACGTCCTGACTTTC.